The rows below give T cell receptor beta chains drawn from one sample of a study of cytomegalovirus exposure and HLA in healthy donors. Libraries were prepared by immunoSEQ multiplex PCR; TCRdb keeps only in-frame clonotypes and omits some of them. In the table there are about 160,000 clones, around 79% of which are singletons. Material: PBMCs. The receptor source for this set is a human donor in good health. The CDR3 runs from the conserved cysteine through the conserved F or W. A D gene is named only where the DNA matches it firmly. Some rows have no size entry. The others give once, few or many, or a class for an expanded clone.

V	size	length	D	J	CDR3	DNA
TRBV28	once	16	TRBD1	TRBJ1-1	CASSLIQGGFSTEAFF	TGTGCCAGCAGCCTAATACAGGGGGGTTTTAGCACTGAAGCTTTCTTT
TRBV19	NA	15	TRBD1	TRBJ2-7	CASSTTGQGVGEQYF	TGTGCCAGTAGTACCACTGGACAGGGTGTTGGCGAGCAGTACTTC
TRBV30	NA	15	NA	TRBJ1-1	CAWGSGGPLRDEAFF	TGTGCCTGGGGATCGGGGGGCCCCCTACGGGATGAAGCTTTCTTT
TRBV5-4	NA	14	NA	TRBJ1-4	CASSAGVWDEKLFF	TGTGCCAGCAGCGCAGGGGTATGGGATGAAAAACTGTTTTTT
TRBV7-3	NA	14	NA	TRBJ2-1	CASSLSPRGNEQFF	TGTGCCAGCAGCTTAAGCCCCAGAGGGAATGAGCAGTTCTTC
TRBV7-8	NA	18	TRBD2	TRBJ2-3	CASTILAGGPSGTDTQYF	TGTGCCAGCACCATTCTAGCGGGGGGGCCCAGCGGCACAGATACGCAGTATTTT
TRBV19	NA	15	TRBD1	TRBJ2-7	CASSTGQGAFYEQYF	TGTGCCAGTAGTACAGGACAGGGGGCCTTCTACGAGCAGTACTTC
TRBV30	NA	12	TRBD1	TRBJ1-2	CAYRQGAGGYTF	TGTGCATACCGACAGGGGGCTGGGGGCTACACCTTC
TRBV30	NA	16	TRBD2	TRBJ2-2	CAWSVQTSGGAGELFF	TGTGCCTGGAGTGTACAGACTAGCGGGGGGGCCGGGGAGCTGTTTTTT
TRBV12-5	NA	15	NA	TRBJ1-5	CASGPPGLPNQPQHF	TGTGCTAGTGGCCCTCCGGGTCTTCCTAATCAGCCCCAGCATTTT
TRBV5-6	NA	15	TRBD1	TRBJ2-5	CASSQGTVWEETQYF	TGTGCCAGCAGCCAGGGGACAGTGTGGGAAGAGACCCAGTACTTC
TRBV15	NA	12	TRBD2	TRBJ2-1	CATLGLGNEQFF	TGTGCCACCCTTGGACTAGGGAATGAGCAGTTCTTC
TRBV19	NA	16	NA	TRBJ2-7	CASSISGSGSSYEQYF	TGTGCCAGTAGTATAAGTGGCAGCGGTTCCTCCTACGAGCAGTACTTC
TRBV27	NA	15	NA	TRBJ2-1	CASSALGRVYNEQFF	TGTGCCAGCAGCGCCCTAGGCAGGGTGTACAATGAGCAGTTCTTC
TRBV7-2	NA	18	NA	TRBJ1-1	CASSLEPSTPVRDTEAFF	TGTGCCAGCAGCTTAGAACCCTCGACTCCAGTACGTGACACTGAAGCTTTCTTT
TRBV2	NA	14	NA	TRBJ2-5	CASRRETGRETQYF	TGTGCCAGCCGTAGAGAGACAGGGAGGGAGACCCAGTACTTC
TRBV10-3	NA	15	TRBD1	TRBJ2-2	CAIRNRGSSTGELFF	TGTGCCATCAGGAACAGGGGGTCGAGCACCGGGGAGCTGTTTTTT
TRBV14	NA	14	NA	TRBJ2-5	CASSHWTTQETQYF	TGTGCCAGCAGCCATTGGACTACCCAAGAGACCCAGTACTTC
TRBV5-6	NA	14	NA	TRBJ1-1	CASSLGGLNTEAFF	TGTGCCAGCAGCTTGGGGGGCCTCAACACTGAAGCTTTCTTT
TRBV10-2	NA	14	NA	TRBJ2-5	CASSESKSQETQYF	TGCGCCAGCAGTGAGTCCAAGAGCCAAGAGACCCAGTACTTC
TRBV7-2	NA	18	TRBD1	TRBJ2-5	CASSFLLRTGDDRETQYF	TGTGCCAGCAGCTTTCTTCTGAGGACAGGGGATGATAGGGAGACCCAGTACTTC
TRBV4-3	NA	19	TRBD2	TRBJ2-1	CASSQVGLAEFSSYNEQFF	TGCGCCAGCAGCCAGGTGGGACTAGCGGAATTCAGCTCCTACAATGAGCAGTTCTTC
TRBV5-1	NA	18	TRBD2	TRBJ2-4	CASSPGLAGGLSKNIQYF	TGCGCCAGCAGCCCGGGACTAGCGGGGGGGCTTTCCAAAAACATTCAGTACTTC
TRBV28	once	14	TRBD1	TRBJ1-6	CASSPGTGSAPLHF	TGTGCCAGCAGCCCGGGGACAGGCTCGGCACCCCTCCACTTT
TRBV5-4	NA	17	NA	TRBJ1-2	CASSLEGRAGSVFGYTF	TGTGCCAGCAGCTTGGAGGGCAGGGCTGGGTCTGTGTTTGGCTACACCTTC
TRBV4-2	NA	14	NA	TRBJ2-7	CASSQVRASYEQYF	TGTGCCAGCAGCCAAGTTAGAGCGTCTTACGAGCAGTACTTC
TRBV28	NA	13	NA	TRBJ2-7	CASSLGRSYEQYF	TGTGCCAGCAGCCTCGGGAGATCCTACGAGCAGTACTTC
TRBV28	NA	15	TRBD2	TRBJ2-7	CASSSPLAGSYEQYF	TGTGCCAGCAGTTCCCCCCTAGCGGGGAGCTACGAGCAGTACTTC
TRBV6-5	NA	13	TRBD1	TRBJ1-1	CASSRSGQGEAFF	TGTGCCAGCAGTCGATCAGGACAGGGCGAAGCTTTCTTT
TRBV11-3	once	14	NA	TRBJ2-2	CASSDNSGDGELFF	TGTGCCAGCAGCGATAACAGTGGTGATGGGGAGCTGTTTTTT
TRBV18	few	16	NA	TRBJ1-1	CASSPPKGLGNTEAFF	TGTGCCAGCTCACCACCCAAGGGGCTGGGGAACACTGAAGCTTTCTTT
TRBV4-3	NA	15	TRBD1	TRBJ1-2	CASSPRQGAVWGYTF	TGCGCCAGCAGCCCAAGGCAGGGGGCCGTATGGGGCTACACCTTC
TRBV15	once	18	TRBD2	TRBJ2-1	CATSLSGLAGGSYNEQFF	TGTGCCACCAGCCTAAGTGGACTAGCGGGAGGCTCCTACAATGAGCAGTTCTTC
TRBV10-3	NA	13	TRBD1	TRBJ2-7	CAIGGQGGNEQYF	TGTGCCATCGGTGGACAGGGGGGGAACGAGCAGTACTTC
TRBV5-6	NA	13	TRBD2	TRBJ2-3	CASSLSPTSVGYF	TGTGCCAGCAGCTTGTCCCCGACTAGCGTCGGGTATTTT
TRBV12-5	NA	14	NA	TRBJ2-7	CASGLVAGRGEQYF	TGTGCTAGTGGTTTGGTGGCAGGTCGGGGAGAGCAGTACTTC
TRBV9	NA	15	NA	TRBJ2-1	CASSAGGGVYNEQFF	TGTGCCAGCAGCGCCGGAGGGGGGGTATACAATGAGCAGTTCTTC